This T cell receptor (beta chain) was obtained from a study of radiation and T cells in renal cell carcinoma. Data came from immunoSEQ multiplex PCR; TCRdb stores just in-frame clones and leaves some out. The table shows 150,000 to 160,000 clones, with roughly 86% occurring only once. Documented time point: blood 2 weeks post-SBRT. Described treatment: 15 Gy SBRT to primary tumor, nephrectomy 4 weeks later. Germline CDR1 and CDR2: SGDLS and YYNGEE. The CDR3 runs to 15 residues. Trimming left V 3 bases short and J 0 bases short, with 9 bases between. The TCR comes from a woman in her forties or fifties with renal cell carcinoma. The sequences come from blood, collected from a patient whose treatment included radiotherapy and nephrectomy. The chain carries TRBV9 and TRBJ2-2, with D perhaps matching TRBD2 (7 bases). The DNA of the CDR3 is TGTGCCAGCAGCGCCGGGGGGCCGAACACCGGGGAGCTGTTTTTT. This translates into CASSAGGPNTGELFF.